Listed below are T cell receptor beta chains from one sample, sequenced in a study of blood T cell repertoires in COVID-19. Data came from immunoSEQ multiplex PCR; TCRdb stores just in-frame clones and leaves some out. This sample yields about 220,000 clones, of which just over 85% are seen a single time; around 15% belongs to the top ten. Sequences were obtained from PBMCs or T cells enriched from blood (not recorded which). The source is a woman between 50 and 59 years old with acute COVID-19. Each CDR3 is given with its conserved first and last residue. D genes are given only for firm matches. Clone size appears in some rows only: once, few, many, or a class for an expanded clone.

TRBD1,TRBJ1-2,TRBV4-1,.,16,CASSQDPLGQGYGYTF,TGCGCCAGCAGCCAAGATCCCTTGGGACAGGGGTATGGCTACACCTTC
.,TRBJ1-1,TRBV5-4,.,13,CASSFGGYTEAFF,TGTGCCAGCAGCTTCGGGGGGTACACTGAAGCTTTCTTT
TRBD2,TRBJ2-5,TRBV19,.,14,CASAPGGAGETQYF,TGTGCCAGTGCCCCCGGGGGGGCTGGAGAGACCCAGTACTTC
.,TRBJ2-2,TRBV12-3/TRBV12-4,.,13,CASSLVEAGELFF,TGTGCCAGCAGTTTAGTAGAGGCCGGGGAGCTGTTTTTT
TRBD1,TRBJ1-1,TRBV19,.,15,CASRPGTGGNTEAFF,TGTGCCAGTAGACCCGGGACAGGGGGCAACACTGAAGCTTTCTTT
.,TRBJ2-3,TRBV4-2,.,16,CASSRRQGGETDTQYF,TGTGCCAGCAGCCGGAGGCAGGGCGGGGAGACAGATACGCAGTATTTT
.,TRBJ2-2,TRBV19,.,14,CASSLSANTGELFF,TGTGCCAGTAGTTTATCCGCGAACACCGGGGAGCTGTTTTTT
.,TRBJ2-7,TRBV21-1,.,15,CASSNLGQLTYEQYF,TGTGCCAGCAGCAACCTGGGACAGCTAACCTACGAGCAGTACTTC
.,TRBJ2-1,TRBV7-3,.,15,CASSLFGVGGNEQFF,TGTGCCAGCAGCTTGTTTGGTGTCGGGGGAAATGAGCAGTTCTTC
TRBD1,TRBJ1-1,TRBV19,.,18,CASSISIWGQEVNTEAFF,TGTGCCAGTAGTATTTCAATTTGGGGACAGGAGGTGAACACTGAAGCTTTCTTT
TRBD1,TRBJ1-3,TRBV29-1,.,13,CSGGQGSGNTIYF,TGCAGCGGTGGACAGGGCTCTGGAAACACCATATATTTT
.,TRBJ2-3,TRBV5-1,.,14,CASSFSGSTDTQYF,TGCGCCAGCAGCTTCAGCGGGAGCACAGATACGCAGTATTTT
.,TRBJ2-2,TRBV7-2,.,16,CASSSRPGRGAGELFF,TGTGCCAGCAGCTCCCGCCCGGGGAGAGGTGCCGGGGAGCTGTTTTTT
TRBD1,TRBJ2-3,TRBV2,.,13,CASGTGVQDTQYF,TGTGCCAGCGGGACAGGGGTGCAAGATACGCAGTATTTT
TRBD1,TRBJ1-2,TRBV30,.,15,CAWSLWTGERRGYTF,TGTGCCTGGAGTTTATGGACAGGGGAGAGGCGTGGCTACACCTTC
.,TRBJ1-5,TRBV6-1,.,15,CASSDHRENNQPQHF,TGTGCCAGCAGTGACCACAGGGAAAATAATCAGCCCCAGCATTTT
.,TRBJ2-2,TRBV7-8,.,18,CASSLFAVRSGFTGELFF,TGTGCCAGCAGCTTATTTGCCGTGCGGTCAGGGTTCACCGGGGAGCTGTTTTTT
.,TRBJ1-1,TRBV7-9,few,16,CASSLGRGLVYTEAFF,TGTGCCAGCAGCTTAGGTCGGGGTTTGGTCTACACTGAAGCTTTCTTT
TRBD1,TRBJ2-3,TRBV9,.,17,CASSPLGDRRSTDTQYF,TGTGCCAGCAGCCCTCTGGGGGACAGGAGAAGCACAGATACGCAGTATTTT
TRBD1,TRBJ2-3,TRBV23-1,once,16,CASSHSTGFYTDTQYF,TGCGCCAGCAGTCACTCGACAGGGTTTTACACAGATACGCAGTATTTT
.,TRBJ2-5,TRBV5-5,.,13,CASSLYRKETQYF,TGTGCCAGCAGCTTGTACAGAAAAGAGACCCAGTACTTC
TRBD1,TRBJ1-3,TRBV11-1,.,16,CASSRQGPSSGNTIYF,TGTGCCAGCAGCCGACAGGGGCCCAGCTCTGGAAACACCATATATTTT